This TCR beta chain emerged from a study of blood T cell repertoires in COVID-19 (dated by TCRdb to 2019 to 2021). Background on the whole study: The collaborator samples originated in the United States, Italy and Spain and spanned the acute and convalescent phases of COVID-19. The repertoires were released in a freely available public database intended as a resource for research on the immune response to SARS-CoV-2. The material from the prospective study consisted of cDNA or gDNA derived from T cells, B-cell-depleted T cells, or PBMCs. Deeply sampled blood TCRbeta repertoires from subjects exposed to, actively infected with, or recovered from COVID-19 were included in the dataset. The samples were drawn from the first 160 participants of the ongoing ImmuneRACE study and from 950 to 1,500 subjects provided by 6 global collaborators. Where available, HLA class I and class II types were obtained from metadata supplied by the sample provider rather than from assay-based typing. A de-identified subject ID, COVID-19 status, age in years and sex were almost always included in the sample metadata.

TCRbeta CDR3 regions were amplified from genomic DNA by means of the immunoSEQ Assay, a bias-controlled multiplex PCR. From the authors' description of their analysis: The number of nucleated cells in each sample was estimated by amplification of reference gene primers within the assay. To quantify the absolute abundance of each unique TCRbeta CDR3 rearrangement, sequence reads were collapsed and filtered. Productive Simpson clonality was computed per sample as the square root of Simpson's diversity index over productive rearrangements. This is the immuneACCESS table as TCRdb keeps it, with only in-frame sequences that have V and J called. A part of the clones is gone; compared with another copy, unresolved V genes explain less than half, and the rest is unexplained. V and J calls and clone size are copied from that table; D and trimming were computed from the DNA. This sample has 10,000 to 15,000 clones in its table, and about two thirds of those were observed once. The ten largest clonotypes hold about 6% of the sample.

Broader findings and caveats from the paper: Clinical and demographic metadata were provided uncurated, with the amount varying by source and participant.

One collaborating source in Seattle enrolled patients while the patients were actively infected and followed the patients over time throughout the course of disease. Each collaborating institution followed its own protocols to collect whole blood in K2EDTA tubes. Collaborator samples were shipped for TCRbeta analysis as frozen whole blood, isolated PBMCs, or DNA extracted from either sample type. About this clone: Its antigen is unknown. Base qualities are not recorded, but no much larger clone differs from it by a single base.

What was sequenced was peripheral blood. The sequence came from a man in his 60s with COVID-19, enrolled during active disease.

The sequenced DNA: TGCGCCAGCAGCCGGAGGGTAGAAGAGACCCAGTACTTC. Its protein reads: CASSRRVEETQYF. In this chain, TRBV5-1 is recombined with TRBJ2-5; TRBD2 is perhaps the D gene, given 6 matching bases. CDR1 and CDR2 were assigned from the germline V gene as SGHRS and YFSETQ. V is cut by 4 bases and J by 3 bases, and the space between the germline ends is 10 bases. The CDR3 runs 13 amino acids, cysteine and phenylalanine included. The kept DNA is CDR3 alone, 39 bases in frame from the first base.